These T cell receptor beta chains were read from a single sample in a study of glioma-infiltrating T cells. TCRdb used MiXCR to reprocess the multiplex PCR reads, holding one entry per CDR3 protein. The profile covers over 120,000 distinct CDR3 sequences, with around 40% appearing a single time and around 20% taken by the ten largest. The specimen sequenced was glioma tissue, nonneoplastic brain tissue, or PBMCs (not recorded which). The receptors originated from a human donor with low-grade glioma or glioblastoma, undergoing nonglioma brain surgery, or in good health (not recorded which). Each CDR3 is given with its conserved first and last residue. D genes are given only for firm matches. Clone size appears in some rows only: once, few, many, or a class for an expanded clone.

size: .; V: TRBV6-5; D: .; J: TRBJ2-7; DNA: TGTGCCAGCAGTTACGGGCGGGAATCACCCTACGAGCAGTACTTC; CDR3: CASSYGRESPYEQYF
size: .; V: TRBV7-9; D: .; J: TRBJ1-2; DNA: TGTGCCAGCAGCCCATACAACCCGGACGCATATGGCTACACCTTC; CDR3: CASSPYNPDAYGYTF
size: .; V: TRBV27; D: TRBD1; J: TRBJ2-7; DNA: TGTGCCAGCAGTACAACGGACAGGGGATCCGAGCAGTACTTC; CDR3: CASSTTDRGSEQYF
size: few; V: TRBV6-2/TRBV6-3; D: .; J: TRBJ2-3; DNA: TGTGCCAGCAGAGACCGGGATAGACTCACAGATACGCAGTATTTT; CDR3: CASRDRDRLTDTQYF
size: .; V: TRBV29-1; D: .; J: TRBJ2-5; DNA: TGCAGCGTTAAAGGGGAGACCCAGTACTTC; CDR3: CSVKGETQYF
size: .; V: TRBV12-3/TRBV12-4; D: .; J: TRBJ1-4; DNA: TGTGCCAGCAGTTTAGCTAATGAAAAACTGTTTTTT; CDR3: CASSLANEKLFF
size: few; V: TRBV7-9; D: .; J: TRBJ1-2; DNA: TGTGCCAGCAGCTTAGGTCAGATCAACTATGGCTACACCTTC; CDR3: CASSLGQINYGYTF
size: .; V: TRBV4-1; D: TRBD1; J: TRBJ1-1; DNA: TGCGCCAGCAGCCAAGGGACAGGGTCGGGCGACATTGAAGCTTTCTTT; CDR3: CASSQGTGSGDIEAFF
size: few; V: TRBV20-1; D: .; J: TRBJ2-7; DNA: TGCAGTGCTAGAGTTGCAGGGACCAACGAGCAGTACTTC; CDR3: CSARVAGTNEQYF
size: once; V: TRBV18; D: TRBD1; J: TRBJ1-1; DNA: TGTGCCAGTTCACAGACAGGGGGCATTGAAGCTTTCTTT; CDR3: CASSQTGGIEAFF
size: many; V: TRBV27; D: .; J: TRBJ1-5; DNA: TGTGCCAGCAGATTATGGGCTTCTAGCAATCAGCCCCAGCATTTT; CDR3: CASRLWASSNQPQHF
size: .; V: TRBV2; D: .; J: TRBJ2-1; DNA: TGTGCCACAGAAGGACCCCGAGGCGAGCAGTTATTC; CDR3: CATEGPRGEQLF
size: .; V: TRBV27; D: TRBD1; J: TRBJ2-7; DNA: TGTGCCAGCAGTTTAGCGGTGGCGGGGACAGGGGTCTACGAGCAGTACTTC; CDR3: CASSLAVAGTGVYEQYF